This T cell receptor beta chain was sequenced in a study of cytomegalovirus exposure and HLA in healthy donors. From germline, CDR1 is SEHNR and CDR2 FQNEAQ (reference sequence). This CDR3 has 12 amino acids. About this clone: Its antigen remains unknown.

A multiplex PCR was run with 60 Vbeta primers and 13 Jbeta primers. Libraries were prepared by immunoSEQ multiplex PCR; TCRdb keeps only in-frame clonotypes and omits some of them. Here the sample spans fewer than 200,000 clones, approximately 75% being singletons. Study-level points and caveats: Cytomegalovirus status was reportedly diagnosed by the classifier with high specificity and sensitivity. Usually a TCR sequence was rare, but some public TCRs were found in many donors.

The chain joins TRBV7-9 to TRBJ2-5, with D uncertain. The better agreement between TRBJ2-7 and the DNA end casts doubt on the J call. Sequences were obtained from PBMCs. The clonotype was recovered from a woman aged 18 to 35 in good health and CMV-seronegative. As DNA, the CDR3 is TGTGCCAGCAGCCCAATGGAGTACGAGCAGTACTTC. This encodes CASSPMEYEQYF.